Each of the 16 T cell receptor beta chains below was sequenced from the same sample in a study of OX40 agonist ivuxolimab in advanced cancers. TCRdb's copy holds only in-frame clones and misses some; the assay was immunoSEQ multiplex PCR. The data contain tens of thousands of clones, around 91% of them seen just once; the ten biggest clones take up 15% to 20%. The sequences come from CD4+ or CD8+ T cells sorted from blood, collected in a trial of the OX40 agonist ivuxolimab. Receptors were obtained from an adult with an advanced solid tumor such as melanoma, head and neck, liver or kidney cancer.

The chain is built from TRBV19 and TRBJ2-6, with a possible D match to TRBD1 (6 bases). Germline assignment: CDR1 LNHDA and CDR2 SQIVND (reference sequence). The CDR3 has 18 residues. Trimming removed 5 bases at V and 0 bases at J, with 17 bases between. CDR3 DNA: TGTGCCAGTAGTCCCCGACAGGAATTATTCTCTGGGGCCAACGTCCTGACTTTC. This sequence encodes CASSPRQELFSGANVLTF.

This chain joins TRBV27 and TRBJ1-3; no firm D call. In germline, CDR1 is MNHEY, CDR2 SMNVEV (reference sequence). The V gene lost 4 bases and the J gene lost 0 bases, with 4 bases spanning the gap. The CDR3 contains 13 residues. Here the CDR3 reads CASSWDSGNTIYF. CDR3 bases: TGTGCCAGCAGTTGGGACTCTGGAAACACCATATATTTT.

A few counts support this clone. This rearrangement joins TRBV14 to TRBJ1-3, with D possibly TRBD1 on 6 matching bases. The CDR3 has 13 amino acids. V was pared by 1 base and J by 6 bases, with 7 bases between. Per the germline V gene, CDR1 is SGHDN and CDR2 is FVKESK. The CDR3 bases are TGTGCCAGCAGCCAAGGGACAGTAAACACCATATATTTT. It yields the protein CASSQGTVNTIYF. The full variable domain, its missing parts supplied by reference TRBV14 and TRBJ1-3, is EAGVTQFPSHSVIEKGQTVTLRCDPISGHDNLYWYRRVMGKEIKFLLHFVKESKQDESGMPNNRFLAERTGGTYSTLKVQPAELEDSGVYFCASSQGTVNTIYFGEGSWLTVV.

The chain is built from TRBV14 and TRBJ2-1, with a tentative D call TRBD1 (6 bases). V lost 5 bases and J 6 bases, leaving 17 bases between the germline ends. The CDR3 is made up of 15 amino acids. Germline CDR1 and CDR2: SGHDN and FVKESK. The CDR3 region has the DNA TGTGCCAGCAGCACATACCCAGGGGATACCAATGAGCAGTTCTTC. As protein: CASSTYPGDTNEQFF. The whole variable domain, filled in from reference TRBV14 and TRBJ2-1, reads EAGVTQFPSHSVIEKGQTVTLRCDPISGHDNLYWYRRVMGKEIKFLLHFVKESKQDESGMPNNRFLAERTGGTYSTLKVQPAELEDSGVYFCASSTYPGDTNEQFFGPGTRLTVL.

The J gene is TRBJ2-2, the V gene TRBV9; TRBD2 agrees at 8 bases. Germline CDR1 is SGDLS and CDR2 is YYNGEE. V lost 1 base and J lost 7; bases outside the gene matches: 6. This CDR3 has 15 residues. In nucleotides, the CDR3 is TGTGCCAGCAGCGTACCCAGCGGGAGTGACGGGGAGCTGTTTTTT. Its protein product is CASSVPSGSDGELFF.

This chain uses TRBV7-6 with TRBJ2-1; tentatively, D is TRBD1 (9 bases). Germline CDR1 reads SGHVS; CDR2 reads FNYEAQ. The CDR3 length is 16 residues. Trimming removed 2 bases at V and 10 bases at J, with 21 bases between. The CDR3 bases are TGTGCCAGCAGCTTACCTCGACAGGGGGAGCGGGAGGAGCAGTTCTTC. This gives the protein CASSLPRQGEREEQFF. Using reference TRBV7-6 and TRBJ2-1 for the parts outside the CDR3, the full variable domain is GAGVSQSPRYKVTKRGQDVALRCDPISGHVSLYWYRQALGQGPEFLTYFNYEAQQDKSGLPNDRFSAERPEGSISTLTIQRTEQRDSAMYRCASSLPRQGEREEQFFGPGTRLTVL.

A single count supports this clone. This sequence joins TRBV19 and TRBJ2-1; 10 positions agree with TRBD2. The junction had 9 bases not matched to a gene; V was cut back by 3 bases and J by 4 bases. Germline V gene sequence: CDR1 LNHDA, CDR2 SQIVND (reference sequence). This CDR3 is built from 17 residues. CDR3 DNA: TGTGCCAGTAGTATTACTAGCGGGACGGATTCGTACAATGAGCAGTTCTTC. It encodes CASSITSGTDSYNEQFF.

V usage is TRBV7-9 and J usage is TRBJ2-1; the D gene is possibly TRBD2 (5 bases). This CDR3 contains 12 residues. The germline CDR1 and CDR2 sequences are SEHNR and FQNEAQ (reference sequence). V shed 3 bases and J shed 10 bases, with 10 bases lying between them. CDR3 nucleotides: TGTGCCAGCAGCTTCGTCACTAGGGAGCAGTTCTTC. It yields the protein CASSFVTREQFF.

This chain links TRBV5-6 with TRBJ2-7; 7 bases are a match to TRBD2. The junction had 9 bases not matched to a gene; V was cut back by 1 base and J by 2 bases. The CDR3 runs 16 residues. Per the germline V gene, CDR1 is SGHDT and CDR2 is YYEEEE. The CDR3, as DNA: TGTGCCAGCAGCTTGTCCGCTAGCGGCCAGGCCTACGAGCAGTACTTC. As protein: CASSLSASGQAYEQYF. The full variable domain, with the rest looked up from reference TRBV5-6 and TRBJ2-7, is DAGVTQSPTHLIKTRGQQVTLRCSPKSGHDTVSWYQQALGQGPQFIFQYYEEEERQRGNFPDRFSGHQFPNYSSELNVNALLLGDSALYLCASSLSASGQAYEQYFGPGTRLTVT.

The V call is TRBV7-9, the J call TRBJ2-1; possibly TRBD1 or TRBD2 for D (6 bases each). CDR1 SEHNR and CDR2 FQNEAQ come from the germline V gene (reference sequence). Deletions cut 5 bases from V and 10 bases from J, with 12 bases between. The CDR3 spans 12 residues. The CDR3: CASSQMGGEQFF. The CDR3 nucleotides read TGTGCCAGCAGCCAAATGGGGGGCGAGCAGTTCTTC.

CDR3 region: CASSILAGKMYNEQFF. The CDR3, as DNA: TGTGCCAGTAGTATTCTAGCGGGGAAAATGTACAATGAGCAGTTCTTC. This chain uses TRBV19 with TRBJ2-1, with 9 bases matching TRBD2. This CDR3 has 16 residues. Germline V lookup: CDR1 LNHDA, CDR2 SQIVND (reference sequence). After removal of 3 bases from V and 4 bases from J, the junction contained 7 bases not matched to a gene.

This chain connects TRBV19 to TRBJ2-1; TRBD2 agrees at 10 bases. The junction had 5 bases not matched to a gene; V was cut back by 5 bases and J by 4 bases. The CDR3 contains 15 residues. In germline, CDR1 is LNHDA, CDR2 SQIVND (reference sequence). CDR3 in amino acids: CASSSGTSAYNEQFF. The CDR3 DNA reads TGTGCCAGTAGTTCCGGGACTAGCGCTTACAATGAGCAGTTCTTC. Looking up the rest from reference TRBV19 and TRBJ2-1 gives the full variable domain: DGGITQSPKYLFRKEGQNVTLSCEQNLNHDAMYWYRQDPGQGLRLIYYSQIVNDFQKGDIAEGYSVSREKKESFPLTVTSAQKNPTAFYLCASSSGTSAYNEQFFGPGTRLTVL.

The chain uses TRBV4-3 and TRBJ2-7; D is unclear. Looked up from germline, CDR1 is LGHNA and CDR2 is YSLEER. The CDR3 is made up of 13 amino acids. V was cut by 0 bases and J by 7 bases, with 10 bases left in between. The CDR3 DNA follows: TGCGCCAGCAGCCAAGATCGTGGTTGGGAGCAGTACTTC. Protein sequence: CASSQDRGWEQYF.

This clone was counted a single time. The rearrangement links TRBV29-1 to TRBJ2-1; 7 nucleotides align to TRBD1. Germline loops: CDR1 SQVTM, CDR2 ANQGSEA. The V and J ends lost 6 bases and 7 bases, in that order; junction bases with no gene match: 21. CDR3 length equals 17 residues. The CDR3 protein is CSVLDRSSRHPPNEQFF. The DNA of the CDR3 is TGCAGCGTCCTGGACAGGAGCTCCAGGCACCCTCCGAATGAGCAGTTCTTC.

The V and J genes are TRBV28 and TRBJ2-2, with 10 bases lining up with TRBD2. Germline CDR1 and CDR2: MDHEN and SYDVKM. The CDR3 has 15 amino acids. The junction had 5 bases not matched to a gene; V was cut back by 7 bases and J by 3 bases. CDR3 protein: CASKVAGGYTGELFF. The CDR3 nucleotides read TGTGCCAGCAAGGTAGCGGGAGGTTACACCGGGGAGCTGTTTTTT.

The chain carries TRBV7-2 and TRBJ2-2; TRBD2 matches 9 bases. J was trimmed by 6 bases and V by 5 bases; bases with no gene match: 7. The CDR3 is 15 residues long. Germline assignment: CDR1 SGHTA and CDR2 FQGNSA. DNA of the CDR3: TGTGCCAGCAGCGGCGGGACTAGCTTAGCCGGGGAGCTGTTTTTT. Protein: CASSGGTSLAGELFF.